The 7 T cell receptor beta chains reported below all come from one sample, sequenced in a study of metastatic and nonmetastatic thyroid tumors. Until they underwent thyroid surgery, no patient had received any treatment. TCRdb reassembled clones from the PCR reads with MiXCR. The table lists tens of thousands of clones, about 15% of them singletons. The sample comprised blood. The receptors were gathered from a female donor with papillary thyroid cancer or a benign thyroid nodule (not recorded which). Some clones in this sample may be carry-over from other donors' samples.

This clone was detected ten times or more. The CDR3: CASSRTSGYNEQFF. The CDR3 DNA follows: TGTGCCAGCAGTAGGACTAGCGGGTACAATGAGCAGTTCTTC. J is TRBJ2-1 and V is TRBV6-1; 11 bases match TRBD2. V shed 5 bases, J shed 4 bases, and the junction held 1 base outside the gene matches. Germline CDR1 MNHNS, CDR2 SASEGT. The length of the CDR3 is 14 residues.

This clone was found many times. CDR3 nucleotides: TGCAGCGTTGCAGGGGGTTCCACAGATACGCAGTATTTT. It yields the protein CSVAGGSTDTQYF. The V call is TRBV29-1, the J call TRBJ2-3; the match to TRBD1 covers 7 bases. Germline loops: CDR1 SQVTM, CDR2 ANQGSEA. The length of the CDR3 is 13 residues. V lost 4 bases, J lost 2 bases, and 3 bases stayed unmatched.

This clone was detected ten times or more. This CDR3 is also generated by other DNA sequences in the sample. V is TRBV19 and J is TRBJ2-3, with 12 positions matching TRBD2. CDR3 length equals 15 residues. V was pared by 6 bases and J by 4 bases, with 5 bases of the junction left unmatched. CDR1 LNHDA and CDR2 SQIVND come from the germline V gene (reference sequence). CDR3 nucleotides: TGTGCCAGTAGCCTCCTAGCGGGAGGGGCAGATACGCAGTATTTT. Protein sequence: CASSLLAGGADTQYF.

This clone came up many times. The chain joins TRBV3-1 to TRBJ2-1; 11 positions match TRBD2. Unmatched junction bases numbered 9, after V lost 4 bases and J lost 4 bases. In germline, CDR1 is LGHDT, CDR2 YNNKEL (reference sequence). This CDR3 spans 17 amino acids. CDR3: CASSLVGGTSGYNEQFF. The CDR3 coding sequence is TGTGCCAGCAGCCTCGTAGGCGGGACTAGCGGATACAATGAGCAGTTCTTC.

Ten or more counts support this clone. The rearrangement links TRBV27 to TRBJ2-2, with D tentatively TRBD2 (6 bases). This CDR3 has 15 amino acids. V lost 5 bases, J lost 3 bases, and 13 bases lay in between. CDR1 and CDR2 (germline): MNHEY, SMNVEV (reference sequence). The CDR3 protein is CASSAGTQYTGELFF. In DNA form, the CDR3 reads TGTGCCAGCAGTGCCGGGACTCAATACACCGGGGAGCTGTTTTTT.

Many counts were recorded for this clone. The chain couples TRBV10-3 to TRBJ2-6, with 8 bases that match TRBD1. Losses at the gene ends were 7 bases for V and 1 base for J; bases not matched to a gene: 12. The CDR3 extends over 18 amino acids. The germline V gene has CDR1 ENHRY and CDR2 SYGVKD. This CDR3 is CAITTRPGGFSGANVLTF. DNA for the CDR3: TGTGCCATCACTACCCGGCCAGGGGGCTTTTCTGGGGCCAACGTCCTGACTTTC.

By its share, this clone is medium-sized. V usage is TRBV27 and J usage is TRBJ2-7; D ambiguous. This CDR3 is 12 amino acids long. Germline V gene lookup returns CDR1 MNHEY and CDR2 SMNVEV (reference sequence). V lost 7 bases and J lost 6, with 13 bases in between. Written as DNA, the CDR3 is TGTGCCAGCAATAGGACGTCTTTCGAGCAGTACTTC. Residues: CASNRTSFEQYF.